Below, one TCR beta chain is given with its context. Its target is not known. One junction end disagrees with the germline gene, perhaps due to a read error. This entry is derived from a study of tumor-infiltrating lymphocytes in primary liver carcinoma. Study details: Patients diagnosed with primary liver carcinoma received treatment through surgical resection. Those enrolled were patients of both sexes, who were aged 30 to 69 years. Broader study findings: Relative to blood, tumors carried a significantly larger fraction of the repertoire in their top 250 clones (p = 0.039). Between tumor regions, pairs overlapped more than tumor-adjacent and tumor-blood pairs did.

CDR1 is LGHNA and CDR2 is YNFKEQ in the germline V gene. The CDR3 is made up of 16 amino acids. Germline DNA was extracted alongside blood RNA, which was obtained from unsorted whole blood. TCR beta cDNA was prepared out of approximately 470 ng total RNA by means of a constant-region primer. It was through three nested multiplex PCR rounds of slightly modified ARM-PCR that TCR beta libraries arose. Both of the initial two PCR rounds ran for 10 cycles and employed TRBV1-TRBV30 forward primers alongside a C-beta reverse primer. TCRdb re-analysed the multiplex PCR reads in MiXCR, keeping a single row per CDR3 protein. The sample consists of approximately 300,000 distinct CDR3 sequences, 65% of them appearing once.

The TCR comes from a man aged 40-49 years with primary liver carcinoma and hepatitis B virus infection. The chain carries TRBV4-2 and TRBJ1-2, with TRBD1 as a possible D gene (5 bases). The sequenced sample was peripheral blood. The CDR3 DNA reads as TGTACCAGCAGCGAATCGCTAGATGCGGGGGTTAATGGCTACACCTTC. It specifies CTSSESLDAGVNGYTF.